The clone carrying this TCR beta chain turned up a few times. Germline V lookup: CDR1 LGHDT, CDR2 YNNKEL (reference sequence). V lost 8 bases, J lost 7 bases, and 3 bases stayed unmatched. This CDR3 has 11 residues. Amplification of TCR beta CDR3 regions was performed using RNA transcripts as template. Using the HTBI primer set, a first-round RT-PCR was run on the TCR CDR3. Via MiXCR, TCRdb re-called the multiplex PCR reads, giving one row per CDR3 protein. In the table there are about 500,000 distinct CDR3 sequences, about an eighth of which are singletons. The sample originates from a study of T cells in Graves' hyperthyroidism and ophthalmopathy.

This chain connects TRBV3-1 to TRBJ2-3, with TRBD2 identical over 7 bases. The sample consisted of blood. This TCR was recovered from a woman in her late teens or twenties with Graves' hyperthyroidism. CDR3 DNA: TGTGCCAGCGGGGAGGGTTATACGCAGTATTTT. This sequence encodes CASGEGYTQYF.